This T cell receptor (beta chain) was documented in a study of blood T cell repertoires in COVID-19. Looking at the study overall: Acute and convalescent COVID-19 samples came from the United States, Italy and Spain.

Only a few counts were recorded for this clone. From germline, CDR1 is SNHLY and CDR2 FYNNEI. V lost 5 bases and J 2 bases, leaving 9 bases between the germline ends. The CDR3 sequence is 13 residues long. Original handling: Reference gene primer amplification gave estimated nucleated cell counts. Data came from immunoSEQ multiplex PCR; TCRdb stores just in-frame clones and leaves some out. From that table come the V and J calls and clone size; the DNA was used to work out D and trimming. The sample lists tens of thousands of clones, 83% occurring once. The specimen was peripheral blood. The chain is built from TRBV2 and TRBJ1-2; weak D call: TRBD1 (6 bases). The sequence derives from a man aged 45 to 65 with active COVID-19. The CDR3 loop reads CASSPQGNYGYTF. CDR3 bases: TGTGCCAGCAGTCCCCAGGGGAACTATGGCTACACCTTC.